Included here is one TCR beta chain sequence, with context. What it recognizes is unknown. The DNA is left out, because the CDR3 cannot be placed on it with certainty; the CDR3 is given as TCRdb lists it. The CDR3 is 14 amino acids long, termini counted. The record originates from a study of cytomegalovirus exposure and HLA in healthy donors. Study results and limitations: Subsequent analysis showed first-cohort TCR clusters tending to co-occur in more than 95 validation repertoires.

The table came from immunoSEQ multiplex PCR; TCRdb's copy has only in-frame clones and leaves some out. The data contain around 69,000 clones, approximately 96% of them singletons. This receptor was taken from a woman aged 18-30 years in good health and CMV-seropositive. The J gene is TRBJ1-1, the V gene TRBV12-1; the table's D gene call, TRBD1, was not cross checked with the DNA. TRBV12-1 is assigned pseudogene status. Sequencing was carried out using PBMCs. The CDR3 protein is CASSFASGNTEAFF.